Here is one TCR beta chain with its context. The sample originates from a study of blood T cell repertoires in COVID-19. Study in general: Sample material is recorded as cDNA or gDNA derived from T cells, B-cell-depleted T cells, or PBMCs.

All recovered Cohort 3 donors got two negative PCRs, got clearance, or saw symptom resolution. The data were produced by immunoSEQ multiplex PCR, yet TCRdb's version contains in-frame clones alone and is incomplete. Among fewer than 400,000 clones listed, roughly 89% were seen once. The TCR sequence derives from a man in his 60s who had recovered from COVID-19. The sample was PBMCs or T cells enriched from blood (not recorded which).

CDR3 in DNA: TGTGCCAGCAGCCAAGACGGGCCTTCGGGAGACGGGTCCAAGCAGTACTTC. This gives the protein CASSQDGPSGDGSKQYF. J is TRBJ2-7 and V is TRBV3-1 (or the pseudogene TRBV3-2); tentatively, D is TRBD2 (6 bases). V lost 0 bases and J 8 bases, leaving 23 bases between the germline ends. Germline lookup yields CDR1 LGHDT and CDR2 YNNKEL (reference sequence). The CDR3 spans 17 residues.